The clone carrying this T cell receptor (beta chain) was counted at least ten times. Its specificity is not known. This specimen belongs to a study of neurological immune-mediated disorders. Study-wide points: There were no CDR3 amino acid sequences shared by expanded clones across subjects, a result suggesting private repertoires in all groups.

TCRdb fed the 5' RACE reads into MiXCR, producing one record per CDR3 protein. The sample yields about 24,000 distinct CDR3 sequences, 13% seen once. This receptor was taken from a woman aged 40 to 50 with HTLV-1-associated myelopathy (HAM/TSP). Sequencing was done on a sample of PBMCs.

CDR3 loop: CASSHSLGTGTEQYF. CDR3 nucleotide sequence: TGTGCCAGCAGTCACAGTCTAGGGACAGGGACCGAGCAGTACTTC. The chain joins TRBV3-1 to TRBJ2-7; 9 bases are a match to TRBD1. The germline V gene encodes CDR1 LGHDT and CDR2 YNNKEL (reference sequence). CDR3 length: 15 amino acids. V was pared by 6 bases and J by 6 bases, with 12 bases of the junction left unmatched.